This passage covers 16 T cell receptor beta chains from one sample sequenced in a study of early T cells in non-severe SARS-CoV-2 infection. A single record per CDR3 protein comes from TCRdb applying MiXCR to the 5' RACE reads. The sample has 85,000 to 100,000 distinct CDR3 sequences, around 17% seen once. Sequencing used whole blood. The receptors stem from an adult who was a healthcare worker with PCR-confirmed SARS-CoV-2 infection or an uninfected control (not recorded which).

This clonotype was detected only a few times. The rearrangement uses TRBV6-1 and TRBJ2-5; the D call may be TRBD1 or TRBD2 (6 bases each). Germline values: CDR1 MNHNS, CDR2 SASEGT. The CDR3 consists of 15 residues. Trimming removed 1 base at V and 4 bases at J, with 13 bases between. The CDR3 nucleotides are TGTGCCAGCAGTGAAGGGGGGGCATTCCGAGAGACCCAGTACTTC. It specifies CASSEGGAFRETQYF.

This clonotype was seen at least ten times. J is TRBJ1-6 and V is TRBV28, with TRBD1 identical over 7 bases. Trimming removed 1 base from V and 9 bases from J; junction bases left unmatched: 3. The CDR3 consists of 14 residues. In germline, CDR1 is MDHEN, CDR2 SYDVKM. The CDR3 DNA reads TGTGCCAGCAGTTTATCAGGGGGTACTTCACCCCTCCACTTT. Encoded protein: CASSLSGGTSPLHF.

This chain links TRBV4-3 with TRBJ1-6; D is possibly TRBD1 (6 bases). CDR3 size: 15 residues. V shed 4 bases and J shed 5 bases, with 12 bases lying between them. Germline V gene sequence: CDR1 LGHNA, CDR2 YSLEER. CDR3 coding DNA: TGCGCCAGCAGCCTCCTGACAGGTGATAATTCACCCCTCCACTTT. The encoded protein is CASSLLTGDNSPLHF.

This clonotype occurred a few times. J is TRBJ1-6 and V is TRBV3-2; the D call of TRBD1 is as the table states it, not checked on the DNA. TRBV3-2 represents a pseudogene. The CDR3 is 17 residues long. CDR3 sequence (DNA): TGTGCCAGCAGCCCCGGGACAGCTAGCTCCTATAATTCACCCCTCCACTTT. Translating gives CASSPGTASSYNSPLHF.

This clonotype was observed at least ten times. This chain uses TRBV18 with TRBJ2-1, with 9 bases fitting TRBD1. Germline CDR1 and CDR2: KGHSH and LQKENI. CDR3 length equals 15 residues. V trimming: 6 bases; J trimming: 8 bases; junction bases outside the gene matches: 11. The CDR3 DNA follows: TGTGCCAGCTCTGGTTGGACAGGGGTGAGTCATGAGCAGTTCTTC. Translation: CASSGWTGVSHEQFF.

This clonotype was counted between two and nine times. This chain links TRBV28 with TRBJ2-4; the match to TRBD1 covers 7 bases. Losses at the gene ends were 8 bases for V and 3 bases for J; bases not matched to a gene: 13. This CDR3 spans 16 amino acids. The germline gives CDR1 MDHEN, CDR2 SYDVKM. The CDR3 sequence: CASDAGTEMGKNIQYF. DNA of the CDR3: TGTGCCAGCGATGCCGGGACAGAGATGGGCAAAAACATTCAGTACTTC.

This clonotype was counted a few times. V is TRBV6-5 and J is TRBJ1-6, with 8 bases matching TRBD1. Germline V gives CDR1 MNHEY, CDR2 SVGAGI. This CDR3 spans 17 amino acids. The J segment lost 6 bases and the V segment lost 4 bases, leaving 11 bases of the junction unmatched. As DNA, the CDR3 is TGTGCCAGCAGTTCCGGCAGGGGGCTAGCTGGTAATTCACCCCTCCACTTT. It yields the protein CASSSGRGLAGNSPLHF.

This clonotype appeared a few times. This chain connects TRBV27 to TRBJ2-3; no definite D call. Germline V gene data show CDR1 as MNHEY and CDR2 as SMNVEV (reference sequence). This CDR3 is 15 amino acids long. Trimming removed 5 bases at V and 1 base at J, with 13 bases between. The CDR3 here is CASSPYWVGTDTQYF. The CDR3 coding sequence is TGTGCCAGCAGTCCCTACTGGGTAGGCACAGATACGCAGTATTTT.

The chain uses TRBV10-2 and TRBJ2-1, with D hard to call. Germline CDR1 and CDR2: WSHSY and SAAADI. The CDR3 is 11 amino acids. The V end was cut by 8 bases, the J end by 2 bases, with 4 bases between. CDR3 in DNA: TGCGCCAGCGTCGCCTACAATGAGCAGTTCTTC. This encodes CASVAYNEQFF.

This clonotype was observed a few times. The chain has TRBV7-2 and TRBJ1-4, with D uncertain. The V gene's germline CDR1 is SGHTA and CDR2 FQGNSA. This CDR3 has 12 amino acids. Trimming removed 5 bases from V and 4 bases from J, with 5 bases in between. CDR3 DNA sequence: TGTGCCAGCAGCATCTATAATGAAAAACTGTTTTTT. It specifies CASSIYNEKLFF.

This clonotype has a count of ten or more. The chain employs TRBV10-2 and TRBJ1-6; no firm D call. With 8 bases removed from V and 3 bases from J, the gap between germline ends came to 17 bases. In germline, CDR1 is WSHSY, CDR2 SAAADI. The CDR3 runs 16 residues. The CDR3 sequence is CASRLAGPIYNSPLHF. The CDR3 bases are TGCGCCAGCCGGTTGGCGGGCCCGATCTATAATTCACCCCTCCACTTT.

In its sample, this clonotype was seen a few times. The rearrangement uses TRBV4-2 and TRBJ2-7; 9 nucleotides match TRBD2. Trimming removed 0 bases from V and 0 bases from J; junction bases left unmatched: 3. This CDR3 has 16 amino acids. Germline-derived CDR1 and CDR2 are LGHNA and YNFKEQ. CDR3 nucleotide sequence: TGTGCCAGCAGCCAAGATAGCGGGAGCCCCTCCTACGAGCAGTACTTC. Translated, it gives CASSQDSGSPSYEQYF.

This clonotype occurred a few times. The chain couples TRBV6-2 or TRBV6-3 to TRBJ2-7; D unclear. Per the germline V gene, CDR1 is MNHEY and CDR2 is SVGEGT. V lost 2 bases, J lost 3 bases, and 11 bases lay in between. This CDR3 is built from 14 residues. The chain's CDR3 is CASSYDRQVYEQYF. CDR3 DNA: TGTGCCAGCAGTTACGATCGCCAGGTCTACGAGCAGTACTTC.

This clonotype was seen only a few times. The CDR3 DNA is TGTGCCAGCAGTTACAGGACAGGGAACACTGAAGCTTTCTTT. Protein: CASSYRTGNTEAFF. The chain is built from TRBV6-2 or TRBV6-3 and TRBJ1-1; TRBD1 agrees at 7 bases. Germline V gene sequence: CDR1 MNHEY, CDR2 SVGEGT. The J segment lost 1 base and the V segment lost 2 bases, leaving 1 base of the junction unmatched. This CDR3 region has 14 residues.

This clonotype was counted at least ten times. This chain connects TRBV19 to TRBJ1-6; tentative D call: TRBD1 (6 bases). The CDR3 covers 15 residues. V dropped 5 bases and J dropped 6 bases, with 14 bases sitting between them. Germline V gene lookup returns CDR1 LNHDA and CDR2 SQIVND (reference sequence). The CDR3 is CASSVNRVVNSPLHF. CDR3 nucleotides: TGTGCCAGTAGTGTGAACAGGGTCGTTAATTCACCCCTCCACTTT.

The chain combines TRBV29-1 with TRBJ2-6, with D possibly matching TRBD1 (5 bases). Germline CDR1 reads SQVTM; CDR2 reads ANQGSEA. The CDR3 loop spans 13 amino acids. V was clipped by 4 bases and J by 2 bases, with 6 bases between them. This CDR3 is CSVVRAGANVLTF. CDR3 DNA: TGCAGCGTTGTCAGGGCTGGGGCCAACGTCCTGACTTTC. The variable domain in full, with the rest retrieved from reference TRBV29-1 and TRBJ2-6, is SAVISQKPSRDICQRGTSLTIQCQVDSQVTMMFWYRQQPGQSLTLIATANQGSEATYESGFVIDKFPISRPNLTFSTLTVSNMSPEDSSIYLCSVVRAGANVLTFGAGSRLTVL.